This T cell receptor beta chain was obtained from a study of cytotoxic CD8 clonotypes in ibrutinib-treated CLL. Across the study: Average yields of 255,043 productive templates and 75,000 to 95,000 productive rearrangements characterized the samples.

Only a few counts were recorded for this clone. Its antigen is unidentified. Libraries were prepared by immunoSEQ multiplex PCR; TCRdb keeps only in-frame clonotypes and omits some of them. The data contain some 350,000 clones, 67% of them seen just once; the ten biggest clones take up roughly 6%. Trimming removed 2 bases at V and 0 bases at J, with 11 bases between. The CDR3 extends over 16 amino acids. Germline V gene data show CDR1 as SGHVS and CDR2 as FQNEAQ. General study findings and limits: At ibrutinib response, clonality increased, and at progression it declined back toward baseline. Treatment left the uncommon public clonotypes either contracted or stable in frequency.

This clonotype was sampled from a human donor with chronic lymphocytic leukemia. The chain recombines TRBV7-8 with TRBJ1-5; D is undetermined. Sample: PBMCs, taken after 36 months of ibrutinib treatment. The CDR3 nucleotides are TGTGCCAGCAGCTTATTTGCAAGAAGTAGCAATCAGCCCCAGCATTTT. Translating gives CASSLFARSSNQPQHF.